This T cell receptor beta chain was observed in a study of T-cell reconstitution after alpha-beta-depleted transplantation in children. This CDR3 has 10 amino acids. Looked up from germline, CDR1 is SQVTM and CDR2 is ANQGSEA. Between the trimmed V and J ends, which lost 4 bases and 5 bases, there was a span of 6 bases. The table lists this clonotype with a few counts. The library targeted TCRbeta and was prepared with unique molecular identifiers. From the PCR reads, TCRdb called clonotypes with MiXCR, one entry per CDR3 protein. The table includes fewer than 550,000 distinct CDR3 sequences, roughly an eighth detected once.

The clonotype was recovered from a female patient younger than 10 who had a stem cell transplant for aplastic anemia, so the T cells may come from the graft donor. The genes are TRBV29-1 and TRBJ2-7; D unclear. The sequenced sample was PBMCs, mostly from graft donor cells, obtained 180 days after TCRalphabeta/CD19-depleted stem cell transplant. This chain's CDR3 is CSVVGDEQYF. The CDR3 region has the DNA TGCAGCGTTGTCGGCGACGAGCAGTACTTC.